This TCR beta chain was documented in a study of OX40 agonist ivuxolimab in advanced cancers. As for the study in general: Across the patients, intravenous ivuxolimab was delivered every 2 weeks at 0.01 to 10 mg/kg. Melanoma, hepatocellular carcinoma, head and neck or renal cell cancer occurred in dose-escalation patients. Those enrolled were around 87% male, with a mean age of around 57 years and ages from roughly 20 to 85. Study-wide results and caveats: Certain nonresponders additionally had low normalized T-cell clonal expansion.

Points on this clone: What it binds is unknown.

The table came from immunoSEQ multiplex PCR; TCRdb's copy has only in-frame clones and leaves some out. Here the sample spans approximately 11,000 clones, 77% being singletons. Trimming removed 0 bases from V and 6 bases from J, with 3 bases in between. The CDR3 spans 12 residues. Germline V CDR1 and CDR2: SGDLS, YYNGEE. The sample here was CD4+ or CD8+ T cells sorted from blood, taken in a trial of the OX40 agonist ivuxolimab. This clonotype was sampled from an adult with an advanced solid tumor such as melanoma, head and neck, liver or kidney cancer. The chain joins TRBV9 to TRBJ2-2; D is undetermined. CDR3 sequence: CASSVVAGELFF. DNA of the CDR3: TGTGCCAGCAGCGTAGTTGCCGGGGAGCTGTTTTTT.